These 19 T cell receptor beta chains were sequenced from one sample in a study of shared clonotypes between healthy human individuals. Assay used: immunoSEQ multiplex PCR; TCRdb lists only in-frame clones, some missing. The sample comprises approximately 2.4 million clones, approximately 96% of which are singletons, and roughly 0.13% rests with the top ten. Sequencing input: naive CD4+ T cells sorted from blood. Subset meaning: CD45RA+ positively selected. The receptors originated from a man aged 18 to 35 in good health.

This clone was recorded a few times. The CDR3 coding sequence is TGCGCCAGCAGCTCCGCACAGGGTAATTCACCCCTCCACTTT. This translates into CASSSAQGNSPLHF. This chain joins TRBV4-3 and TRBJ1-6; TRBD1 might be the D (6 bases). V was trimmed by 5 bases and J by 6 bases, leaving 11 bases between them. Germline assignment: CDR1 LGHNA and CDR2 YSLEER. The CDR3 sequence is 14 residues long.

This sequence joins TRBV28 and TRBJ2-7; 10 nucleotides line up with TRBD1. This CDR3 comprises 16 residues. Germline lookup yields CDR1 MDHEN and CDR2 SYDVKM. Losses at the gene ends were 2 bases for V and 3 bases for J; bases not matched to a gene: 7. In DNA form, the CDR3 reads TGTGCCAGCAGTTTACCCTCCGGGACAGGGGTCTACGAGCAGTACTTC. Protein: CASSLPSGTGVYEQYF.

The chain recombines TRBV5-6 with TRBJ2-1; D possibly uses TRBD1 or TRBD2 (5 bases each). The germline CDR1 and CDR2 sequences are SGHDT and YYEEEE. The length of the CDR3 is 12 residues. Trimming removed 7 bases from V and 9 bases from J, with 14 bases in between. The CDR3 protein is CASRRGGGEQFF. DNA of the CDR3: TGTGCCAGCCGAAGGGGTGGGGGTGAGCAGTTCTTC. The full variable domain, its missing parts supplied by reference TRBV5-6 and TRBJ2-1, is DAGVTQSPTHLIKTRGQQVTLRCSPKSGHDTVSWYQQALGQGPQFIFQYYEEEERQRGNFPDRFSGHQFPNYSSELNVNALLLGDSALYLCASRRGGGEQFFGPGTRLTVL.

The genes are TRBV4-1 and TRBJ1-5; possibly TRBD1 for D (5 bases). The CDR3 sequence is 16 residues long. The V end lost 2 bases, the J end lost 2 bases, and 13 bases lay between the germline ends. The V gene's germline CDR1 is MGHRA and CDR2 YSYEKL. The CDR3 sequence: CASSQLGEVGNQPQHF. The CDR3 DNA reads as TGCGCCAGCAGCCAACTAGGGGAGGTGGGCAATCAGCCCCAGCATTTT.

V gene TRBV4-1 combines with J gene TRBJ1-1, with D possibly matching TRBD1 (5 bases). This CDR3 comprises 20 residues. CDR1 is MGHRA, CDR2 YSYEKL, per germline. Trimming stripped 0 bases from V and 2 bases from J, with 25 bases between. CDR3 DNA sequence: TGCGCCAGCAGCCAAGATCAAACAGGCCCGGTGCTGGGGCCTAACACTGAAGCTTTCTTT. Encoded protein: CASSQDQTGPVLGPNTEAFF.

J is TRBJ1-2 and V is TRBV7-9; maybe TRBD1 (5 bases). CDR1 is SEHNR, CDR2 FQNEAQ, per germline (reference sequence). The CDR3 consists of 15 residues. Trimming removed 5 bases from V and 5 bases from J, with 18 bases in between. The CDR3 protein is CASSRTGTSLYGYTF. The CDR3 coding sequence is TGTGCCAGCAGCCGAACCGGGACTAGTCTTTATGGCTACACCTTC.

The count of this clone is one. The chain recombines TRBV30 with TRBJ2-3; TRBD2 agrees at 10 bases. V shed 4 bases, J shed 1 base, and the junction held 11 bases outside the gene matches. The germline V gene encodes CDR1 GTSNPN and CDR2 SVGIG (reference sequence). The CDR3 sequence is 17 residues long. CDR3 nucleotide sequence: TGTGCCTGGACCGTACAACTGACTAGCGGGCGCACAGATACGCAGTATTTT. It specifies CAWTVQLTSGRTDTQYF.

CDR3 loop: CASSRDNTYEQYF. CDR3 bases: TGCGCCAGCAGCCGAGACAACACCTACGAGCAGTACTTC. The J gene is TRBJ2-7, the V gene TRBV10-1; D gene uncertain. This CDR3 region has 13 residues. Germline CDR1 WNHNN, CDR2 SYGVQD (reference sequence). V lost 6 bases and J 2 bases, leaving 11 bases between the germline ends.

This rearrangement joins TRBV27 to TRBJ2-1; 15 bases match TRBD2. The length of the CDR3 is 16 residues. CDR1 is MNHEY and CDR2 is SMNVEV in the germline V gene (reference sequence). The junction had 9 bases not matched to a gene; V was cut back by 6 bases and J by 9 bases. The CDR3 nucleotides read TGTGCCAGCAGGCCGTGGACTAGCGGGGGGGCCAGTGAGCAGTTCTTC. Translation: CASRPWTSGGASEQFF.

This sequence joins TRBV4-3 and TRBJ2-6; D ambiguous. Germline V CDR1 and CDR2: LGHNA, YSLEER. Trimming took 1 base from V and 2 from J, leaving 6 bases between them. This CDR3 region has 15 residues. The CDR3 loop reads CASSQVPPGANVLTF. The CDR3 nucleotides read TGCGCCAGCAGCCAAGTTCCGCCTGGGGCCAACGTCCTGACTTTC.

V usage is TRBV6-1 and J usage is TRBJ2-1; TRBD2 matches 10 bases. The V gene's germline CDR1 is MNHNS and CDR2 SASEGT. There are 14 residues in the CDR3. Unmatched junction bases numbered 5, after V lost 5 bases and J lost 7 bases. CDR3 DNA sequence: TGTGCCAGCAGTCCCGGGACTAGCGTAAATGAGCAGTTCTTC. Encoded protein: CASSPGTSVNEQFF.

Of note for this clone: Distinct nucleotide sequences in the sample also encode this CDR3. The rearrangement uses TRBV5-1 and TRBJ2-1; possible D gene TRBD1, 6 bases. Trimming stripped 2 bases from V and 4 bases from J, with 10 bases between. The CDR3 consists of 14 residues. Per the germline V gene, CDR1 is SGHRS and CDR2 is YFSETQ. CDR3: CASSLEGQYNEQFF. In nucleotides, the CDR3 is TGCGCCAGCAGCTTAGAAGGACAGTACAATGAGCAGTTCTTC.

V is TRBV10-3 and J is TRBJ1-4; a weak D match, TRBD1 (5 bases). Germline lookup yields CDR1 ENHRY and CDR2 SYGVKD. The V end was cut by 3 bases, the J end by 12 bases, with 11 bases between. The CDR3 has 12 amino acids. As DNA, the CDR3 is TGTGCCATCAGTGAAAGGGGCAGGGAACTGTTTTTT. Protein: CAISERGRELFF.

The chain recombines TRBV10-3 with TRBJ2-1; no clear D gene. The V gene lost 7 bases and the J gene lost 6 bases, with 10 bases spanning the gap. From germline, CDR1 is ENHRY and CDR2 SYGVKD. The CDR3 loop spans 12 amino acids. DNA of the CDR3: TGTGCCATCAAAAAGGAGTCCAATGAGCAGTTCTTC. Its protein product is CAIKKESNEQFF.

The chain is built from TRBV5-1 and TRBJ2-5; no firm D call. There are 13 residues in the CDR3. Trimming cost V 5 bases and J 5 bases, with 13 bases left between them. Germline V gene lookup returns CDR1 SGHRS and CDR2 YFSETQ. The CDR3: CASSTDPGETQYF. In DNA, the CDR3 is TGCGCCAGCAGTACCGACCCTGGGGAGACCCAGTACTTC.

The J gene is TRBJ1-2, the V gene TRBV30; 11 bases map to TRBD1. Germline CDR1 and CDR2: GTSNPN and SVGIG (reference sequence). CDR3 length equals 16 residues. Trimming at V came to 4 bases and at J to 5 bases, leaving 12 bases not matched to a gene. CDR3 in DNA: TGTGCCTGGAACGCCGGGACAGGGGGAAAGAGGTATGGCTACACCTTC. Its protein is CAWNAGTGGKRYGYTF. Full variable domain (rest looked up from reference TRBV30 and TRBJ1-2): SQTIHQWPATLVQPVGSPLSLECTVEGTSNPNLYWYRQAAGRGLQLLFYSVGIGQISSEVPQNLSASRPQDRQFILSSKKLLLSDSGFYLCAWNAGTGGKRYGYTFGSGTRLTVV.

The chain uses TRBV19 and TRBJ2-7, with 9 bases lining up with TRBD1. With V trimmed by 5 bases and J by 1 base, 9 bases remained unmatched. Germline V CDR1 and CDR2: LNHDA, SQIVND (reference sequence). The CDR3 covers 16 residues. CDR3 in DNA: TGTGCCAGTAGTCGGGACAGGGCCCGGGGGTCCTACGAGCAGTACTTC. Translating it yields CASSRDRARGSYEQYF.

The chain recombines TRBV10-1 with TRBJ1-4; D not resolved. CDR3 length equals 13 residues. V lost 4 bases and J 11 bases, leaving 14 bases between the germline ends. Germline V gene data show CDR1 as WNHNN and CDR2 as SYGVQD (reference sequence). CDR3 protein: CASSVQLGSKLFF. CDR3 bases: TGCGCCAGCAGTGTTCAATTAGGATCCAAACTGTTTTTT.

The CDR3 sequence is CAISLTSGARETQYF. CDR3 bases: TGTGCCATCAGCCTCACTAGCGGGGCAAGAGAGACCCAGTACTTC. This chain connects TRBV10-3 to TRBJ2-5; TRBD2 agrees at 10 bases. The CDR3 consists of 15 residues. From germline, CDR1 is ENHRY and CDR2 SYGVKD. V shed 6 bases, J shed 4 bases, and the junction held 8 bases outside the gene matches.